This T cell receptor beta chain was retrieved from a study of blood T cell repertoires in COVID-19. Across the study: There were acute and convalescent COVID-19 samples, and they came from the United States, Italy and Spain. Nucleic acid was either cDNA or gDNA, and it came from T cells, B-cell-depleted T cells, or PBMCs.

The CDR3 contains 14 residues. The V gene's germline CDR1 is SNHLY and CDR2 FYNNEI. V dropped 1 base and J dropped 11; count of bases not matched to a gene: 9. Per the original data handling: Estimates of nucleated cell counts were drawn from the amplification of reference gene primers. The repertoire was sequenced with immunoSEQ multiplex PCR; TCRdb's copy has only in-frame clones and lacks some. The V and J calls and clone size were taken over from that table, and D and trimming were inferred from the DNA. The table includes around 270,000 clones, approximately 90% detected once. The chain couples TRBV2 to TRBJ1-1; 8 bases fit TRBD1. The TCR originated in a man aged 35 to 55 with acute or convalescent COVID-19. Sequenced: peripheral blood. The CDR3 here is CASSEVGAGQGAFF. In DNA form, the CDR3 reads TGTGCCAGCAGTGAAGTCGGGGCAGGACAGGGCGCTTTCTTT.